The clone carrying this T cell receptor (beta chain) was picked up a small number of times. The CDR3 has 15 amino acids. CDR1 is SGHVS and CDR2 is FNYEAQ in the germline V gene. V was clipped by 5 bases and J by 4 bases, with 15 bases between them. TCRdb used MiXCR to reprocess the 5' RACE reads, holding one entry per CDR3 protein. Among roughly 60,000 distinct CDR3 sequences, 6.5% to 8.5% were seen once, and the ten largest hold 3% to 4%. This sample was included in a study of early T cells in non-severe SARS-CoV-2 infection. The sequencing sample was made of whole blood. This receptor was obtained from an adult who was a healthcare worker with PCR-confirmed SARS-CoV-2 infection or an uninfected control (not recorded which). V is TRBV7-6 and J is TRBJ2-1; D is possibly TRBD2 (5 bases). CDR3 DNA: TGTGCCAGCAGCCTCAGCGGTACAACTTACAATGAGCAGTTCTTC. Translated: CASSLSGTTYNEQFF.